The T cell receptor beta chain described here comes from a study of cytomegalovirus exposure and HLA in healthy donors. Germline values: CDR1 MGHRA, CDR2 YSYEKL. The ends were cut back, 2 bases at V and 6 bases at J, with 17 bases in the middle. This CDR3 comprises 16 residues. With 60 Vbeta and 13 Jbeta primers, the PCR was carried out. TCRdb keeps only in-frame clones here, not all; method: immunoSEQ multiplex PCR. In the table there are 150,000 to 200,000 clones, approximately 81% of which are singletons. With respect to this clone: Its antigen is not identified.

Whole-study results and caveats: Further analysis, carried out later, found HLA-associated TCR beta chains more clonally expanded than equally common other chains. In a later analysis, a missense DCLRE1C variant was linked to TCR beta V- and J-gene trimming.

The sequence came from a boy younger than 10 in good health and CMV-seronegative. Sequenced sample: PBMCs. The V call is TRBV4-1, the J call TRBJ1-5; D is undetermined. This chain's CDR3 is CASSQPGTKPGQPQHF. Written as DNA, the CDR3 is TGCGCCAGCAGCCAACCTGGAACCAAACCGGGTCAGCCCCAGCATTTT.